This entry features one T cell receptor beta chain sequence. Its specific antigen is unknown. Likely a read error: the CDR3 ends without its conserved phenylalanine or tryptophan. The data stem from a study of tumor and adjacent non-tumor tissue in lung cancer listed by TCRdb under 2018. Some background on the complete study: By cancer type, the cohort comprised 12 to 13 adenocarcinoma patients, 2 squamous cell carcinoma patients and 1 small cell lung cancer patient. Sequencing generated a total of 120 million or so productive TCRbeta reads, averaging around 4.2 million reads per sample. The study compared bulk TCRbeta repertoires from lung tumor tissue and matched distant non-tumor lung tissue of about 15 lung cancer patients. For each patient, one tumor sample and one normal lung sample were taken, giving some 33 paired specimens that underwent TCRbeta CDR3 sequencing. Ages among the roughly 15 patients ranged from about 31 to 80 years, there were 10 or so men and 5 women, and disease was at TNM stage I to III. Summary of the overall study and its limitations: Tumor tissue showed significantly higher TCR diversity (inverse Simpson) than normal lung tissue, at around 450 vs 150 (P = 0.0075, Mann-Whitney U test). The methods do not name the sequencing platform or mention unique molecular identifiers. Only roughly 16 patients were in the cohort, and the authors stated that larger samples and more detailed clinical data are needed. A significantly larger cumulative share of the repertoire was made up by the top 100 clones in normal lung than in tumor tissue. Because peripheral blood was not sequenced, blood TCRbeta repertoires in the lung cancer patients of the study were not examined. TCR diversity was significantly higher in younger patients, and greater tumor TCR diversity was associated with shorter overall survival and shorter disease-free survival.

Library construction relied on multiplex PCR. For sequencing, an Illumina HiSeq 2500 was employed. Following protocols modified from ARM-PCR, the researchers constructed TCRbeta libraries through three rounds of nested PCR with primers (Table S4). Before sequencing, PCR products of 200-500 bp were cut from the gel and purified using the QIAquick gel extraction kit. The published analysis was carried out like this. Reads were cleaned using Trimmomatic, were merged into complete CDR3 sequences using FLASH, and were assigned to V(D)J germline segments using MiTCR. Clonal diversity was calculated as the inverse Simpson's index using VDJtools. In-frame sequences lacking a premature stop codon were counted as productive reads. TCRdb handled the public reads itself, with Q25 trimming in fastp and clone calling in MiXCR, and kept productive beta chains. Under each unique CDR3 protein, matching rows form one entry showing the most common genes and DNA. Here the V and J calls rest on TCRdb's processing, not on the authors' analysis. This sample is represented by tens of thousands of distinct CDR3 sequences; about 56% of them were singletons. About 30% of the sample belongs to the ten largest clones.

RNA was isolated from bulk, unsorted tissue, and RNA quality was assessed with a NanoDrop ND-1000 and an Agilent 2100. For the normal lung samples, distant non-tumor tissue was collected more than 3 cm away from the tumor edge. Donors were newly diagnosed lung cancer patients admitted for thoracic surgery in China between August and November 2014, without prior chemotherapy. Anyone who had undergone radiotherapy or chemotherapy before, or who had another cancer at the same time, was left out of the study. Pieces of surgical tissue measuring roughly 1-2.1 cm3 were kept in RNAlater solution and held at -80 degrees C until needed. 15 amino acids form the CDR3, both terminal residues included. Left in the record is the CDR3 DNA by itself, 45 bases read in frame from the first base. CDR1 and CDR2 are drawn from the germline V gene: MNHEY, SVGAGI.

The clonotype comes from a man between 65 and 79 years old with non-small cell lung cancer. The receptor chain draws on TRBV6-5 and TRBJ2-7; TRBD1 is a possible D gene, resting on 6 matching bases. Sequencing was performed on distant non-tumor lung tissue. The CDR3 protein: CVSSYSSDSGSEQYL. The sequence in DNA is TGTGTCAGCAGTTACTCCTCGGACAGCGGAAGTGAGCAGTACCTC.